This entry lists 28 T cell receptor beta chains sequenced from one sample in a study of T cell changes during pregnancy in multiple sclerosis. Libraries were prepared by immunoSEQ multiplex PCR; TCRdb keeps only in-frame clonotypes and omits some of them. The sample shows around 39,000 clones, 80% to 95% of them seen only once. Sequenced material: CD8+ T cells from peripheral blood mononuclear cells, taken before pregnancy. Receptor source: a female donor with multiple sclerosis, enrolled in a pregnancy study.

The chain joins TRBV19 to TRBJ1-1; D is uncertain. CDR1 is LNHDA, CDR2 SQIVND, per germline (reference sequence). CDR3 length equals 13 residues. Trimming removed 2 bases from V and 5 bases from J, with 9 bases in between. CDR3 sequence reads: CASSIMAGTEAFF. Written as DNA, the CDR3 is TGTGCCAGTAGTATAATGGCGGGGACTGAAGCTTTCTTT.

The genes are TRBV6-5 and TRBJ2-5; D gene uncertain. Germline values: CDR1 MNHEY, CDR2 SVGAGI. Trimming stripped 0 bases from V and 5 bases from J, with 10 bases between. CDR3 length: 14 amino acids. CDR3 in DNA: TGTGCCAGCAGTTACTCCCTGGGTAGCGAGACCCAGTACTTC. It codes for CASSYSLGSETQYF.

The genes are TRBV11-2 and TRBJ2-7, with D possibly being TRBD1 (6 bases). Germline V CDR1 and CDR2: SGHAT, FQNNGV. The CDR3 extends over 13 amino acids. Trimming cost V 5 bases and J 2 bases, with 10 bases left between them. The CDR3, as DNA: TGTGCCAGCAGCCTCTGGACAGCCTACGAGCAGTACTTC. Its protein is CASSLWTAYEQYF.

This chain connects TRBV7-7 to TRBJ2-7, with D perhaps TRBD2 (6 bases). Germline CDR1 is SSHAT and CDR2 is FNYEAQ (reference sequence). V was cut by 5 bases and J by 5 bases, with 13 bases left in between. This CDR3 has 13 amino acids. The CDR3 spells CASSLSGGDEQYF. CDR3 coding DNA: TGTGCCAGCAGCCTATCCGGGGGTGACGAGCAGTACTTC.

The chain carries TRBV6-1 and TRBJ2-4, with 7 bases aligning to TRBD2. The CDR3 spans 15 residues. CDR1 is MNHNS, CDR2 SASEGT, per germline. V lost 8 bases and J lost 5; bases outside the gene matches: 12. CDR3 in DNA: TGTGCCAGCCCGTTGAGGGCGCTAGCGGAAAACATTCAGTACTTC. It encodes CASPLRALAENIQYF.

The chain has TRBV6-5 and TRBJ2-3; D not certain. CDR1 and CDR2 from the germline V gene are MNHEY and SVGAGI. The CDR3 length is 16 residues. Trimming shortened V by 0 bases and J by 7 bases, and 17 bases separated the two germline ends. CDR3: CASSYSHETPIHTQYF. The CDR3 coding sequence is TGTGCCAGCAGTTACTCGCATGAGACTCCCATACATACGCAGTATTTT.

The chain joins TRBV1 to TRBJ2-6; the DNA was not compared with TRBD2, the D call given in the table. TRBV1 is a recognized pseudogene. CDR3 length: 16 amino acids. The CDR3 region has the DNA TGCACCAGCAGCCACCTGGACTTCTCTGGGGTCAACGTCCTGACTTTC. Its translation is CTSSHLDFSGVNVLTF.

The CDR3 nucleotides are TGTGCCAGCAGTGAGGACAGGGGGACCGGGGAGCTGTTTTTT. Its translation: CASSEDRGTGELFF. The chain employs TRBV28 and TRBJ2-2, with 10 bases identical to TRBD1. The CDR3 loop spans 14 amino acids. Germline V gene data show CDR1 as MDHEN and CDR2 as SYDVKM. Germline trimming cut 5 bases from V and 5 bases from J; bases unmatched to any gene: 2.

This clone is categorized as medium-sized. The genes are TRBV19 and TRBJ2-1; 8 bases map to TRBD1. The CDR3 has 15 residues. Trimming took 3 bases from V and 2 from J; bases not matched to a gene: 3. Germline V gives CDR1 LNHDA, CDR2 SQIVND (reference sequence). The CDR3, as DNA: TGTGCCAGTAGTATTAGACAGGGGACCTACAATGAGCAGTTCTTC. It translates to CASSIRQGTYNEQFF.

The V and J genes are TRBV5-1 and TRBJ2-2; 8 positions agree with TRBD1. This CDR3 has 16 residues. V shed 4 bases, J shed 1 base, and the junction held 6 bases outside the gene matches. The germline gives CDR1 SGHRS, CDR2 YFSETQ. The CDR3 here is CASSPRTGMNTGELFF. The CDR3 coding sequence is TGCGCCAGCAGCCCCCGGACAGGGATGAACACCGGGGAGCTGTTTTTT.

The gene calls are TRBV13 and TRBJ2-1; D is uncertain. The V and J ends lost 0 bases and 3 bases respectively, with 3 bases between them. The CDR3 is 13 residues long. Per germline, CDR1 PRHDT and CDR2 FYEKMQ (reference sequence). The CDR3 nucleotides are TGTGCCAGCAGCTTAGGCAGCTACAATGAGCAGTTCTTC. It translates to CASSLGSYNEQFF.

The chain employs TRBV13 and TRBJ2-2; D call uncertain. The CDR3 is 13 residues long. V gave up 4 bases and J gave up 6 bases, with 9 bases separating them. Germline V CDR1 and CDR2: PRHDT, FYEKMQ (reference sequence). The CDR3 DNA reads TGTGCCAGCAGCTCTCAGGTCCCCGGGGAGCTGTTTTTT. It encodes CASSSQVPGELFF. The variable domain in full, completed from reference TRBV13 and TRBJ2-2, reads AAGVIQSPRHLIKEKRETATLKCYPIPRHDTVYWYQQGPGQDPQFLISFYEKMQSDKGSIPDRFSAQQFSDYHSELNMSSLELGDSALYFCASSSQVPGELFFGEGSRLTVL.

CDR3 bases: TGTGCCAGCAGCGTGGGGACGGGACTTAATGAAAAACTGTTTTTT. This gives the protein CASSVGTGLNEKLFF. The chain recombines TRBV9 with TRBJ1-4; maybe TRBD1 (5 bases). V was clipped by 2 bases and J by 4 bases, with 12 bases between them. CDR3 length equals 15 residues. Germline CDR1 reads SGDLS; CDR2 reads YYNGEE.

The rearrangement joins TRBV5-4 to TRBJ2-1, with D possibly being TRBD1 (6 bases). Germline CDR1 is SGHNT and CDR2 is YYREEE (reference sequence). This CDR3 contains 16 residues. The V end was cut by 4 bases, the J end by 0 bases, with 14 bases between. CDR3 region: CASSPDTGSSYNEQFF. CDR3 in DNA: TGTGCCAGCAGCCCCGATACAGGGAGCTCCTACAATGAGCAGTTCTTC. Using reference TRBV5-4 and TRBJ2-1 for the parts outside the CDR3, the full variable domain is ETGVTQSPTHLIKTRGQQVTLRCSSQSGHNTVSWYQQALGQGPQFIFQYYREEENGRGNFPPRFSGLQFPNYSSELNVNALELDDSALYLCASSPDTGSSYNEQFFGPGTRLTVL.

This chain joins TRBV1 and TRBJ1-2. TRBV1 is described as a pseudogene. The CDR3 is made up of 15 amino acids. DNA of the CDR3: TGCACCAGCAGCCAAGATCTTGAGGGAGGGACTGGCTACACCTTC. Protein sequence: CTSSQDLEGGTGYTF.

This clone was observed a few times. The rearrangement links TRBV6-5 to TRBJ2-1; TRBD2 matches at 12 bases. The CDR3 length is 15 residues. Germline V lookup: CDR1 MNHEY, CDR2 SVGAGI. V lost 5 bases, J lost 8 bases, and 7 bases stayed unmatched. Written as DNA, the CDR3 is TGTGCCAGCAGTGTCACTAGCGGGAGGCTCGATGAGCAGTTCTTC. Translated: CASSVTSGRLDEQFF.

The chain couples TRBV10-1 to TRBJ2-5; 7 bases map to TRBD1. The CDR3 covers 14 residues. Germline lookup yields CDR1 WNHNN and CDR2 SYGVQD (reference sequence). J gave up 7 bases and V 0 bases, and 5 bases lay outside the gene matches. Here the CDR3 DNA reads TGCGCCAGCAGTGAGTCAGGGGGCTTGGGGACCCAGTACTTC. Protein product: CASSESGGLGTQYF.

This CDR3 is CASSEMGEGNQPQHF. The CDR3 bases are TGTGCCAGCAGCGAGATGGGGGAGGGCAATCAGCCCCAGCATTTT. This rearrangement joins TRBV6-1 to TRBJ1-5, with a tentative D call TRBD1 (5 bases). Trimming took 6 bases from V and 2 from J, leaving 14 bases between them. This CDR3 is 15 amino acids long. Germline V gene data show CDR1 as MNHNS and CDR2 as SASEGT.

The chain joins TRBV6-1 to TRBJ1-1; D is perhaps TRBD1 (6 bases). The CDR3 has 12 amino acids. V was pared by 8 bases and J by 5 bases, with 12 bases between. Germline V gene lookup returns CDR1 MNHNS and CDR2 SASEGT. As DNA, the CDR3 is TGTGCCAGCTGGGGGCTAGTAACTGAAGCTTTCTTT. Its translation: CASWGLVTEAFF.

The gene calls are TRBV28 and TRBJ2-6; D is unclear. Germline V CDR1 and CDR2: MDHEN, SYDVKM. Trimming took off 9 bases at V and 4 bases at J, with 10 bases between the two ends. This CDR3 region has 13 residues. The CDR3 sequence is CASLMRGANVLTF. CDR3 DNA: TGTGCCAGTCTTATGAGAGGGGCCAACGTCCTGACTTTC.

This chain joins TRBV6-1 and TRBJ1-2; maybe TRBD1 (6 bases). Germline loops: CDR1 MNHNS, CDR2 SASEGT. The CDR3 runs to 15 residues. V dropped 6 bases and J dropped 0 bases, with 14 bases sitting between them. The DNA for the CDR3 is TGTGCCAGCAGCCCCCGGGACAATTCTAACTATGGCTACACCTTC. Amino acids: CASSPRDNSNYGYTF.

A remark on this clone: Other DNA sequences from this sample encode an identical CDR3 as well. This chain connects TRBV7-3 to TRBJ2-1; 7 bases agree with TRBD2. CDR1 SGHTA and CDR2 FQGTGA come from the germline V gene. The CDR3 runs 14 residues. After removal of 2 bases from V and 3 bases from J, the junction contained 1 base not matched to a gene. CDR3 DNA: TGTGCCAGCAGCTTAGGCGGGGGCTACAATGAGCAGTTCTTC. Translation gives CASSLGGGYNEQFF. The whole variable domain, filled in from reference TRBV7-3 and TRBJ2-1, reads GAGVSQTPSNKVTEKGKYVELRCDPISGHTALYWYRQSLGQGPEFLIYFQGTGAADDSGLPNDRFFAVRPEGSVSTLKIQRTERGDSAVYLCASSLGGGYNEQFFGPGTRLTVL.

The V and J genes are TRBV10-3 and TRBJ2-1; 7 nucleotides align to TRBD2. CDR1 is ENHRY and CDR2 is SYGVKD in the germline V gene. Trimming took 3 bases from V and 2 from J; bases not matched to a gene: 4. There are 15 residues in the CDR3. The CDR3 DNA reads as TGTGCCATCAGTGACACCGGACTAGCCTACAATGAGCAGTTCTTC. This gives the protein CAISDTGLAYNEQFF.

The chain employs TRBV11-2 and TRBJ1-2; possibly TRBD1 for D (6 bases). V gave up 0 bases and J gave up 8 bases, with 13 bases separating them. From germline, CDR1 is SGHAT and CDR2 FQNNGV. The CDR3 runs 14 residues. The CDR3 sequence is CASSLEGHGEGYTF. The CDR3 DNA sequence: TGTGCCAGCAGCTTAGAGGGACACGGCGAGGGCTACACCTTC.

The chain recombines TRBV14 with TRBJ2-7, with 9 bases identical to TRBD1. CDR1 and CDR2 (germline): SGHDN, FVKESK. V dropped 4 bases and J dropped 5; count of bases not matched to a gene: 18. The CDR3 contains 18 residues. This CDR3 is CASSPKTGQGTKSHEQYF. DNA of the CDR3: TGTGCCAGCAGCCCTAAGACGGGACAGGGCACAAAATCCCACGAGCAGTACTTC.

The CDR3 DNA is TGTGCCAGCAGCCTACTTTCTCCGGAGAGCTCCTACAATGAGCAGTTCTTC. Protein: CASSLLSPESSYNEQFF. The chain uses TRBV7-6 and TRBJ2-1; D remains ambiguous. Trimming took 5 bases from V and 0 from J, leaving 17 bases between them. CDR1 is SGHVS and CDR2 is FNYEAQ in the germline V gene. The CDR3 sequence is 17 residues long.

The chain carries TRBV19 and TRBJ1-1; no clear D. This CDR3 spans 15 amino acids. The germline V and J ends were trimmed by 4 bases and 5 bases, with 17 bases remaining between them. CDR1 LNHDA and CDR2 SQIVND come from the germline V gene (reference sequence). The CDR3 spells CASSKGIGGWTEAFF. CDR3 sequence (DNA): TGTGCCAGTAGTAAGGGCATCGGAGGTTGGACTGAAGCTTTCTTT.

The gene calls are TRBV7-6 and TRBJ2-2, with D possibly matching TRBD2 (5 bases). Trimming took off 1 base at V and 4 bases at J, with 19 bases between the two ends. From germline, CDR1 is SGHVS and CDR2 FNYEAQ. The CDR3 extends over 18 amino acids. The CDR3, as DNA: TGTGCCAGCAGCTTAGTGGCCGATCTAGAGGGTAGCACCGGGGAGCTGTTTTTT. It yields the protein CASSLVADLEGSTGELFF.